This T cell receptor (beta chain) is drawn from a study of Tregs in tolerant kidney transplant recipients. Study results and limitations: Biological reproducibility was not directly addressed in this study. Changing PCR primers prevented nucleotide comparison between some patients' samples. Antigen-driven expansion was suggested because donor-specific Tregs expanded more than all Tregs in tolerant patients. The small number of patients limits these findings pending further validation.

Remarks on this clone: Its antigen is unidentified.

The germline V gene encodes CDR1 SGHNT and CDR2 YYREEE (reference sequence). There are 15 residues in the CDR3. The J segment lost 0 bases and the V segment lost 4 bases, leaving 7 bases of the junction unmatched. The protocol was immunoSEQ multiplex PCR, while the TCRdb copy is restricted to in-frame clones and leaves out a portion. The table has approximately 82,000 clones, under 95% seen once. Mixed chimerism was transient after nonmyeloablative marrow transplants from related graft donors. The chain uses TRBV5-4 and TRBJ2-7; 7 bases fit TRBD1. This TCR was recovered from a human patient who received a combined kidney and bone marrow transplant. Some T cells may be supplied by the graft donor. The sequencing here drew on CD4+ T cells from blood (PBMCs), taken 12 months after the transplant. This CDR3 reads CASSPMRDSSYEQYF. In DNA form, the CDR3 reads TGTGCCAGCAGCCCCATGAGGGACAGCTCCTACGAGCAGTACTTC.